These T cell receptor beta chains were read from a single sample in a study of shared clonotypes between healthy human individuals. The repertoire was sequenced with immunoSEQ multiplex PCR; TCRdb's copy has only in-frame clones and lacks some. This sample has approximately 1,500,000 clones; approximately 97% occur once, and the top ten carry approximately 1.1%. Sequences were obtained from naive CD4+ T cells sorted from blood. These TCRs come from a man younger than 45 in good health. CDR3s include the opening cysteine and the closing phenylalanine or tryptophan. Each record gives: V gene, CDR3 protein.

V: TRBV2; CDR3: CASSDGQGLDTEAFF
V: TRBV29-1; CDR3: CSAYGGPLATQYF
V: TRBV28; CDR3: CASSLLGGYTGELFF
V: TRBV28; CDR3: CASSSEGGKDYEQYF
V: TRBV28; CDR3: CASRQTDRHSYEQYF
V: TRBV30; CDR3: CAWSTPVPRRNYGYTF
V: TRBV7-2; CDR3: CASSLAAQIQETQYF
V: TRBV11-3; CDR3: CASSPGGSGANVLTF
V: TRBV10-3; CDR3: CAISEGAGPNAQYF
V: TRBV7-2; CDR3: CASRRWGQGSYNEQFF
V: TRBV15; CDR3: CATSRDQGLRYF
V: TRBV7-9; CDR3: CASSSKATNEKLFF
V: TRBV2; CDR3: CASSELGKTGAGRPRPLYEQYF
V: TRBV27; CDR3: CASTRAGGDHIQYF
V: TRBV28; CDR3: CASSSKRQLRATYEQYF
V: TRBV28; CDR3: CASSLQTWDEQFF
V: TRBV14; CDR3: CASSHLRYGTSTDTQYF
V: TRBV11-2; CDR3: CASSLDRTFGVNEQFF
V: TRBV19; CDR3: CASSTLGQGAVQPQHF
V: TRBV18; CDR3: CASSPTGQNTEAFF
V: TRBV19; CDR3: CASSPTVTYEQYF
V: TRBV30; CDR3: CAWSRGRDQPQHF
V: TRBV2; CDR3: CASSVAGAETQYF
V: TRBV4-3; CDR3: CASSQDTGSTDTQYF
V: TRBV5-1; CDR3: CASSLPTGATFTDTQYF
V: TRBV9; CDR3: CASSVHRHRENTIYF
V: TRBV27; CDR3: CASSSPQETQYF
V: TRBV7-2; CDR3: CASSLYPTSGRRDTQYF
V: TRBV18; CDR3: CASSIGGTSDTQYF
V: TRBV6-5; CDR3: CASTLQGASVTEAFF
V: TRBV2; CDR3: CASKVTYQETQYF
V: TRBV27; CDR3: CASRPLAGRYEQYF
V: TRBV30; CDR3: CAWSLAATYEQYF